These T cell receptor beta chains were read from a single sample in a study of shared clonotypes between healthy human individuals. This table comes from immunoSEQ multiplex PCR, and its TCRdb copy is limited to in-frame clones, with some not included. The sample contains some 2.1 million clones, roughly 94% of which appear only once. The sample consisted of naive CD4+ T cells sorted from blood. The source of these receptors is a young man in good health. CDR3s leave out the opening cysteine and the closing phenylalanine or tryptophan. The order of the fields is CDR3 protein, J gene, V gene.

cdr3_aa: ASSWGSEKLF
j_call: TRBJ1-4
v_call: TRBV6-6

cdr3_aa: ASSTDSTDTQY
j_call: TRBJ2-3
v_call: TRBV18

cdr3_aa: ASSYLGTSNTGELF
j_call: TRBJ2-2
v_call: TRBV5-6

cdr3_aa: ASSLGGRRDEKLF
j_call: TRBJ1-4
v_call: TRBV5-6

cdr3_aa: ASSKRGTRD
j_call: TRBJ2-3
v_call: TRBV28

cdr3_aa: ASSFLGGSYEQY
j_call: TRBJ2-7
v_call: TRBV28

cdr3_aa: ASSRGTGGYEQY
j_call: TRBJ2-7
v_call: TRBV10-1

cdr3_aa: ASSLNVDRANEQY
j_call: TRBJ2-7
v_call: TRBV5-1

cdr3_aa: ASSLNRGLEEQY
j_call: TRBJ2-7
v_call: TRBV28

cdr3_aa: AISESASGGNEQF
j_call: TRBJ2-1
v_call: TRBV10-3

cdr3_aa: ASSLSRLAGGQETQY
j_call: TRBJ2-5
v_call: TRBV27

cdr3_aa: ASSSGTSLCDTQY
j_call: TRBJ2-3
v_call: TRBV21-1

cdr3_aa: ASRKMGTGSYEQY
j_call: TRBJ2-7
v_call: TRBV4-1

cdr3_aa: ASSEGTSGKAKYNEQF
j_call: TRBJ2-1
v_call: TRBV6-1

cdr3_aa: ASSLGSGLAVSEQY
j_call: TRBJ2-7
v_call: TRBV27

cdr3_aa: ASSLFRGVTDTQY
j_call: TRBJ2-3
v_call: TRBV28

cdr3_aa: ASSLGRENTEAF
j_call: TRBJ1-1
v_call: TRBV7-9

cdr3_aa: ASSSAKRNEQF
j_call: TRBJ2-1
v_call: TRBV19

cdr3_aa: ASSPSGGYEQY
j_call: TRBJ2-7
v_call: TRBV7-6

cdr3_aa: ASKPRGDTGELF
j_call: TRBJ2-2
v_call: TRBV9

cdr3_aa: ASSSGTGMNTEAF
j_call: TRBJ1-1
v_call: TRBV18

cdr3_aa: ASSVRLGRADTQY
j_call: TRBJ2-3
v_call: TRBV7-3

cdr3_aa: APRGDIQY
j_call: TRBJ2-4
v_call: TRBV4-3

cdr3_aa: ASSLAFDQPQH
j_call: TRBJ1-5
v_call: TRBV11-2

cdr3_aa: ASSLWLPNTGELF
j_call: TRBJ2-2
v_call: TRBV27

cdr3_aa: ASSLSRGGSYGYT
j_call: TRBJ1-2
v_call: TRBV11-2

cdr3_aa: ASRNQLGRTKGETQY
j_call: TRBJ2-5
v_call: TRBV7-8

cdr3_aa: ATKDRGATNEKLF
j_call: TRBJ1-4
v_call: TRBV15

cdr3_aa: ASSYSPAGPGEQF
j_call: TRBJ2-1
v_call: TRBV6-5

cdr3_aa: ASSSGVGQPQH
j_call: TRBJ1-5
v_call: TRBV7-9

cdr3_aa: SVAPDASYEQY
j_call: TRBJ2-7
v_call: TRBV29-1

cdr3_aa: AISDGGANTGELF
j_call: TRBJ2-2
v_call: TRBV10-3